The subject of this entry is one T cell receptor beta chain. This clone has a single count. The antigen this receptor binds is unknown. No much larger clonotype is one base removed from it; base qualities were not supplied. The sample belongs to a study of blood T cell repertoires in COVID-19 (dated by TCRdb to 2020 to 2022). Notes on the research overall: Collaborator samples came from the United States, Italy and Spain and covered acute and convalescent phases of COVID-19. The material from the prospective study consisted of cDNA or gDNA derived from T cells, B-cell-depleted T cells, or PBMCs. Deeply sampled blood TCRbeta repertoires from subjects exposed to, actively infected with, or recovered from COVID-19 were included in the dataset. The repertoires were made available in a free public database intended to serve as a resource for research on the immune response to SARS-CoV-2. Samples were obtained from the ongoing ImmuneRACE study (first 160 participants) and from 950 to 1,500 subjects provided by 6 global collaborators. Sample metadata almost always included a de-identified subject ID, COVID-19 status, age in years and sex. Where available, HLA class I and class II types were taken from metadata supplied by the sample provider and were not determined by assay-based typing.

After removal of 0 bases from V and 6 bases from J, the junction retains 5 bases not matched to a gene. Looking up the germline V gene yields CDR1 KGHSH and CDR2 LQKENI. The CDR3 covers 16 residues, taking in both the cysteine and the phenylalanine. Only the CDR3 portion is preserved as DNA: 48 bases, with reading frame beginning at the first base. In Seattle, one collaborating source enrolled patients while the infection was active and tracked those patients longitudinally over the course of disease. The collaborating institutions used their own protocols to collect whole blood in K2EDTA tubes. For TCRbeta analysis, collaborators shipped samples in one of three forms: frozen whole blood, isolated PBMCs, or DNA extracted from either of those sample types. What the authors observed across the whole study: The quantity of clinical and demographic metadata differed by source and by participant and was supplied without curation.

TCRbeta CDR3 regions were amplified from genomic DNA by means of the immunoSEQ Assay, a bias-controlled multiplex PCR. As for the authors' bioinformatics: The number of nucleated cells in each sample was estimated by amplification of reference gene primers within the assay. To quantify the absolute abundance of each unique TCRbeta CDR3 rearrangement, sequence reads were collapsed and filtered. For each sample, productive Simpson clonality was calculated by taking the square root of Simpson's diversity index across productive rearrangements. TCRdb holds this immuneACCESS table with in-frame rearrangements only. Some clones are missing; in checked studies, unresolved V genes explain under half, and the rest has no known cause. The D gene and trimming were derived from the DNA, and the V and J assignments and clone size from that table. This sample is represented by roughly 200,000 clones; 70% to 90% of them were singletons. 15% to 20% of the sample comes from the top ten.

This TCR came from a man aged 45-65 years with COVID-19, enrolled during active disease. This chain is built from TRBV18 and TRBJ2-2; the central 9 bases match TRBD2. What was sequenced was peripheral blood. The CDR3 protein is CASSPPLAGSSGELFF. Read as DNA, the sequence is TGTGCCAGCTCACCACCGCTAGCGGGATCTTCCGGGGAGCTGTTTTTT.